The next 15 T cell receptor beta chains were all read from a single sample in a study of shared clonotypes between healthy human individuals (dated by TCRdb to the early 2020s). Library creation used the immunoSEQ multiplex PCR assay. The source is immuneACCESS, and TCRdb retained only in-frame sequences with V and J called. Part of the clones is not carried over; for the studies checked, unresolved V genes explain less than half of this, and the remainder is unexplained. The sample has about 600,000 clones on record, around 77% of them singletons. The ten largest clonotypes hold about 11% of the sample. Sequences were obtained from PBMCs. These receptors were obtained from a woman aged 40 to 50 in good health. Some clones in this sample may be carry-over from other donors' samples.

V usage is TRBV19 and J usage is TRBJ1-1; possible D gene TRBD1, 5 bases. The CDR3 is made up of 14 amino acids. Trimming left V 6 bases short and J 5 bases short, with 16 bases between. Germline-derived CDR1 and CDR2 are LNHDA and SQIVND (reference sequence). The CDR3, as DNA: TGTGCCAGTAGGCGTCAGGGAGTTTTTACTGAAGCTTTCTTT. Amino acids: CASRRQGVFTEAFF. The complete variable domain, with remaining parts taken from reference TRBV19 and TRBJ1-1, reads DGGITQSPKYLFRKEGQNVTLSCEQNLNHDAMYWYRQDPGQGLRLIYYSQIVNDFQKGDIAEGYSVSREKKESFPLTVTSAQKNPTAFYLCASRRQGVFTEAFFGQGTRLTVV.

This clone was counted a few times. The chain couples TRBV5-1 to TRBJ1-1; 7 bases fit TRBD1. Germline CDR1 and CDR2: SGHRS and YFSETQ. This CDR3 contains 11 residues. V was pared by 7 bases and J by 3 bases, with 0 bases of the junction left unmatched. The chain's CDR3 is CASGTDTEAFF. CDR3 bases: TGCGCCAGCGGGACAGACACTGAAGCTTTCTTT.

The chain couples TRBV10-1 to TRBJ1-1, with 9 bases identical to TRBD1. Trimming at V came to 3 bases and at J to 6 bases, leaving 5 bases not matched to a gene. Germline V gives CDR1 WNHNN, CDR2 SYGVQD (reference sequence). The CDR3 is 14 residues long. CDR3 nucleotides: TGCGCCAGCAGTGACCGACAGGGGGGGGCTGAAGCTTTCTTT. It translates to CASSDRQGGAEAFF.

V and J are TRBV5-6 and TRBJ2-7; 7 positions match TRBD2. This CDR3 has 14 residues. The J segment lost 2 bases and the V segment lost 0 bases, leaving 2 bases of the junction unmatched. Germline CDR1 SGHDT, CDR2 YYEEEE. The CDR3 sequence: CASSLVGGTYEQYF. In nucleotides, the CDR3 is TGTGCCAGCAGCTTGGTGGGGGGGACCTACGAGCAGTACTTC.

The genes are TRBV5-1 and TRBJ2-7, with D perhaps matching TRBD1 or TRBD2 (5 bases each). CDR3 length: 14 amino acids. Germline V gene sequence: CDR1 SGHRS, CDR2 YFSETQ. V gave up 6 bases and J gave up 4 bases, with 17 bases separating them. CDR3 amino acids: CASTPAGARYEQYF. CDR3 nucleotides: TGCGCCAGCACCCCCGCCGGGGCAAGATACGAGCAGTACTTC.

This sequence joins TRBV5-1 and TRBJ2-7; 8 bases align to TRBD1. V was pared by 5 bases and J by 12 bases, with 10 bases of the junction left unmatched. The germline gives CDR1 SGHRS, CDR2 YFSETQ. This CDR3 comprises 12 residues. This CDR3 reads CASRYDTGGWYF. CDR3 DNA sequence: TGCGCCAGCAGATATGATACAGGGGGGTGGTACTTC.

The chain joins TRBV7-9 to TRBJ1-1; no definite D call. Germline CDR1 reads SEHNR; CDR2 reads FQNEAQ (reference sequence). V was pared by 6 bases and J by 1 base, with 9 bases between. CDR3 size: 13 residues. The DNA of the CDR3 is TGTGCCAGCAGTTACAACTCGAACACTGAAGCTTTCTTT. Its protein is CASSYNSNTEAFF.

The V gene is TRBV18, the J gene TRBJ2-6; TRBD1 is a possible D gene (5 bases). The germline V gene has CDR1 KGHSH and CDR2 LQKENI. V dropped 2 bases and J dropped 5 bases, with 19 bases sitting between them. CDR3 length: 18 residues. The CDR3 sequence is CASSPWMDIQSRANVLTF. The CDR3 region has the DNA TGTGCCAGCTCACCATGGATGGACATACAAAGTCGGGCCAACGTCCTGACTTTC.

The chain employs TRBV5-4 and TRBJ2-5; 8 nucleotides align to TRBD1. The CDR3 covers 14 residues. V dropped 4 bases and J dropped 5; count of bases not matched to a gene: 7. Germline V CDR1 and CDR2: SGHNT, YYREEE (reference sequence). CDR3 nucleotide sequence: TGTGCCAGCAGCGCGCAGGGGGCATGGGAGACCCAGTACTTC. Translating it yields CASSAQGAWETQYF. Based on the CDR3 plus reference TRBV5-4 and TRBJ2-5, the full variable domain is ETGVTQSPTHLIKTRGQQVTLRCSSQSGHNTVSWYQQALGQGPQFIFQYYREEENGRGNFPPRFSGLQFPNYSSELNVNALELDDSALYLCASSAQGAWETQYFGPGTRLLVL.

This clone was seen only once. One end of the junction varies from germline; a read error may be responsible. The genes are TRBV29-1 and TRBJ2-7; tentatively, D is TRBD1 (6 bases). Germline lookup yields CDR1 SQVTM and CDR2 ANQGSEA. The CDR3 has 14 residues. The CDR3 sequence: CGVGPRGGPYEQYF. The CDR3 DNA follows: TGCGGCGTTGGTCCCCGAGGGGGTCCATACGAGCAGTACTTC.

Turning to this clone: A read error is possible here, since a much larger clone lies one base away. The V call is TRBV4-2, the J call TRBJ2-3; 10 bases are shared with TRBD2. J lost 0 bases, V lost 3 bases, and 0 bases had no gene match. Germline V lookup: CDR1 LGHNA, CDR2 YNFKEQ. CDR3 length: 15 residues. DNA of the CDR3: TGTGCCAGCAGCCAGACTAGCGGGAGCACAGATACGCAGTATTTT. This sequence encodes CASSQTSGSTDTQYF.

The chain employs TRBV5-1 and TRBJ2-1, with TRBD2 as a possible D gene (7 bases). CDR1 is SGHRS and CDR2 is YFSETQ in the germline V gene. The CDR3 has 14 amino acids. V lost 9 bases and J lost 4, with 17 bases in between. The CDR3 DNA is TGCGCCACCTCGGGGGCTAGCGGTTACAATGAGCAGTTCTTC. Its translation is CATSGASGYNEQFF.

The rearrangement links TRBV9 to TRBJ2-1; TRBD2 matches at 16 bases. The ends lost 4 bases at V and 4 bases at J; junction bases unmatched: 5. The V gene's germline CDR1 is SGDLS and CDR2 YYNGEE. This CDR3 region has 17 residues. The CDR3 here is CASSPGLAGGGYNEQFF. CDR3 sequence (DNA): TGTGCCAGCAGCCCGGGACTAGCGGGAGGGGGATACAATGAGCAGTTCTTC.

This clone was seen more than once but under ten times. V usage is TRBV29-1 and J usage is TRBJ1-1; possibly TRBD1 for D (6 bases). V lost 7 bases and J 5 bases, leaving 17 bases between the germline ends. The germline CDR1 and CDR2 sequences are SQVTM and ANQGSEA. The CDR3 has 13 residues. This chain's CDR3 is CSGLPGEGTEAFF. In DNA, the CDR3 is TGCAGCGGTTTACCAGGGGAGGGAACTGAAGCTTTCTTT.

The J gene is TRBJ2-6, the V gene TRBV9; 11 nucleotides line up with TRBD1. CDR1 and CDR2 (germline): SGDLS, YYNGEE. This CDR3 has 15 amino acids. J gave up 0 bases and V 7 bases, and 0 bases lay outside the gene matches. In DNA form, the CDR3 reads TGTGCCAGCGGGACAGGGGGCTCTGGGGCCAACGTCCTGACTTTC. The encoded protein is CASGTGGSGANVLTF.